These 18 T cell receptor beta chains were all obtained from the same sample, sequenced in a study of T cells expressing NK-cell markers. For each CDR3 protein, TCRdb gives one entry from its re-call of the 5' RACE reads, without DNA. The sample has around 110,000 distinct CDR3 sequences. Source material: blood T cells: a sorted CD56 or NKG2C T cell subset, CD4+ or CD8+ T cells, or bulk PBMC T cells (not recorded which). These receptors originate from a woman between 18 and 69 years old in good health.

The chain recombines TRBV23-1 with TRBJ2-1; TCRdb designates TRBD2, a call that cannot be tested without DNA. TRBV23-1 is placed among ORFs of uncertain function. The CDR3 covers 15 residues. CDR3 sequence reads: CASRLAGVGWDEQFF.

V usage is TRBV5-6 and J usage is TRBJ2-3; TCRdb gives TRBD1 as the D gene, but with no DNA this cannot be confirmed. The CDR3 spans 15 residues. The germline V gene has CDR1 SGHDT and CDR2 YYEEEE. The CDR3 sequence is CASSLEPGRSDTQYF.

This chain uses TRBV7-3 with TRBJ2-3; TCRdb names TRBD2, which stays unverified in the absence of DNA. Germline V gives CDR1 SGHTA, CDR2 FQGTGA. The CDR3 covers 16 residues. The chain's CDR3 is CASSLGLAGYEDTQYF.

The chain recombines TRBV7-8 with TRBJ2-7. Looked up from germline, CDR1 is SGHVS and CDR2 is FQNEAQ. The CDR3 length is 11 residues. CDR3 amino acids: CASSLLYEQYF.

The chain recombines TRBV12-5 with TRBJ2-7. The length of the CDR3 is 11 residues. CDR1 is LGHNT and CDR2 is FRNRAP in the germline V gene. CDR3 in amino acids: CASGLGLEQYF. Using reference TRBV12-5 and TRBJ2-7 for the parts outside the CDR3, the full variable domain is DARVTQTPRHKVTEMGQEVTMRCQPILGHNTVFWYRQTMMQGLELLAYFRNRAPLDDSGMPKDRFSAEMPDATLATLKIQPSEPRDSAVYFCASGLGLEQYFGPGTRLTVT.

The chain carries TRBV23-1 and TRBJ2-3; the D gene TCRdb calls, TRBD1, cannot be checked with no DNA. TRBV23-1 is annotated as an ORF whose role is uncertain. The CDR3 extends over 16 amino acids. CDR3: CASSRPPRRSTDTQYF.

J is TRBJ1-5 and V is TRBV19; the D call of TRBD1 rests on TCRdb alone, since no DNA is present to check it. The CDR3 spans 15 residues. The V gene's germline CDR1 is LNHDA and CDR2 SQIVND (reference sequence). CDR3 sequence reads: CASSITPVGNQPQHF.

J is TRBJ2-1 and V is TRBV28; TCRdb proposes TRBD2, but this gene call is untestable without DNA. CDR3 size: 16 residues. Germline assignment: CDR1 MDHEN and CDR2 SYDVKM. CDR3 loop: CASTLPVGSGNNEQFF. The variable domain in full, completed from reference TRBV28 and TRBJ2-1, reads DVKVTQSSRYLVKRTGEKVFLECVQDMDHENMFWYRQDPGLGLRLIYFSYDVKMKEKGDIPEGYSVSREKKERFSLILESASTNQTSMYLCASTLPVGSGNNEQFFGPGTRLTVL.

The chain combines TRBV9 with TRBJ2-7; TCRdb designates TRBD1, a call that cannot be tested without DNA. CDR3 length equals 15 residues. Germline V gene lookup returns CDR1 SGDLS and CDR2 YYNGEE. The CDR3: CASSTPGTGSDEQYF.

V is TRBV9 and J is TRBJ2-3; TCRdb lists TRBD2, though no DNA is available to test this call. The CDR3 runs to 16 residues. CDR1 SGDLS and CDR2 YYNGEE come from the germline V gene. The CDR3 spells CASGGGGVALTDTQYF.

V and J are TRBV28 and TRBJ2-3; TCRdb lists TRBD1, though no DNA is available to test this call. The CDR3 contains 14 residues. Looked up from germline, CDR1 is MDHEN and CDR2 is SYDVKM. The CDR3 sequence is CASSGQKFTDTQYF.

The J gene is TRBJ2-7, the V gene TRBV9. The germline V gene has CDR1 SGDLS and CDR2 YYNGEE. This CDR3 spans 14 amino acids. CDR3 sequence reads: CASSPTRGSYEQYF.

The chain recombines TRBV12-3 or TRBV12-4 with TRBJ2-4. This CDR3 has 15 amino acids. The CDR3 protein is CASSLVPTTEDIQYF.

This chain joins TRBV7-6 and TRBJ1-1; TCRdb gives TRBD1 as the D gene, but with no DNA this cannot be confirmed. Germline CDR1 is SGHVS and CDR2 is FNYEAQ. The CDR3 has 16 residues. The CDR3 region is CASSLAPGVGDTEAFF.

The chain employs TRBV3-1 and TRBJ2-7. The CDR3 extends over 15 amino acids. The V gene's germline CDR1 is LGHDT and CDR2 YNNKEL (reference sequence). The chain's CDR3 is CASSQKWGASYEQYF.

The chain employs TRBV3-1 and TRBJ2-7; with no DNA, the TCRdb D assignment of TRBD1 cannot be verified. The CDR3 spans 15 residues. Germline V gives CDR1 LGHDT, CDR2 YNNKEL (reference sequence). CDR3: CASSQDLQGFYEQYF.

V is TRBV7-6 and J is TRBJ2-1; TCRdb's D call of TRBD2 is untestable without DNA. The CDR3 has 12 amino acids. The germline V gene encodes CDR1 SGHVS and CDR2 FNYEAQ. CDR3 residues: CASSLGGGRPFF.

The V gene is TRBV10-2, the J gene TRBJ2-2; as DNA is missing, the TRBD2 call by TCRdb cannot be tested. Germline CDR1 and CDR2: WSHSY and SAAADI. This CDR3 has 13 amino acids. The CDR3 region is CAIAGTFTGELFF.